The next 26 T cell receptor beta chains were all read from a single sample in a study of shared clonotypes between healthy human individuals (dated by TCRdb to the early 2020s). Receptor libraries were prepared by the immunoSEQ multiplex PCR assay. In TCRdb, the immuneACCESS table is reduced to in-frame sequences with V and J assigned. These tables do not hold every clone; where another copy was compared, an unresolved V gene accounts for under half, and the others remain unexplained. A total of over a million clones appear in this sample, roughly 74% of them only once. The ten largest account for 0.52% of the sample. The sample taken for sequencing was memory CD4+ T cells from PBMCs. The sample's cell subset or site, from its label and the paper: CD45RA-negative fraction. These receptors all come from a man younger than 30 in good health. Some clones in this sample may be carry-over from other donors' samples.

In the case of this clone: Other nucleotide sequences from this sample produce the same CDR3. This rearrangement joins TRBV5-1 to TRBJ2-2; no reliable D call. Germline loops: CDR1 SGHRS, CDR2 YFSETQ. The CDR3 loop spans 14 amino acids. The germline V and J ends were trimmed by 0 bases and 4 bases, with 7 bases remaining between them. The CDR3 DNA sequence: TGCGCCAGCAGCTTGGCCTCAGGCACCGGGGAGCTGTTTTTT. The encoded protein is CASSLASGTGELFF.

The chain links TRBV19 to TRBJ2-7; D unclear. From germline, CDR1 is LNHDA and CDR2 SQIVND (reference sequence). V lost 10 bases and J 0 bases, leaving 13 bases between the germline ends. The CDR3 covers 13 residues. The chain's CDR3 is CATNDRNSYEQYF. DNA for the CDR3: TGTGCCACCAACGACCGAAACTCCTACGAGCAGTACTTC. Combining the CDR3 with reference TRBV19 and TRBJ2-7 gives the whole variable domain DGGITQSPKYLFRKEGQNVTLSCEQNLNHDAMYWYRQDPGQGLRLIYYSQIVNDFQKGDIAEGYSVSREKKESFPLTVTSAQKNPTAFYLCATNDRNSYEQYFGPGTRLTVT.

The chain joins TRBV9 to TRBJ2-5; 7 positions agree with TRBD1. CDR3 length: 12 amino acids. CDR1 and CDR2 from the germline V gene are SGDLS and YYNGEE. V was pared by 3 bases and J by 9 bases, with 5 bases of the junction left unmatched. CDR3 sequence reads: CASSAGQRAQYF. CDR3 DNA sequence: TGTGCCAGCAGCGCGGGACAGAGGGCCCAGTACTTC.

The CDR3 DNA is TGTGCCAGCAGCCAAGGACACCCAGGGGCACTAGTAATTGGGCAGTACTTC. Translation gives CASSQGHPGALVIGQYF. The chain carries TRBV21-1 and TRBJ2-7; the tabulated D call, TRBD1, remains unverified against the DNA. TRBV21-1 is termed a pseudogene. CDR3 length: 17 residues.

V and J are TRBV25-1 and TRBJ2-1, with D possibly being TRBD1 (5 bases). V dropped 6 bases and J dropped 4 bases, with 10 bases sitting between them. Germline values: CDR1 MGHDK, CDR2 SYGVNS. The length of the CDR3 is 13 residues. Here the CDR3 reads CASRGPNYNEQFF. CDR3 bases: TGTGCCAGCAGGGGGCCCAATTACAATGAGCAGTTCTTC.

J is TRBJ2-3 and V is TRBV7-2; 7 bases line up with TRBD2. Germline lookup yields CDR1 SGHTA and CDR2 FQGNSA. V was pared by 5 bases and J by 1 base, with 6 bases of the junction left unmatched. This CDR3 is built from 15 residues. This chain's CDR3 is CASSLQRGRTDTQYF. CDR3 in DNA: TGTGCCAGCAGCCTCCAGCGGGGCCGCACAGATACGCAGTATTTT.

The chain has TRBV10-2 and TRBJ1-2, with unresolved D. V gave up 3 bases and J gave up 3 bases, with 8 bases separating them. Germline CDR1 is WSHSY and CDR2 is SAAADI. The CDR3 consists of 13 residues. The chain's CDR3 is CASSDVVDYGYTF. The CDR3 coding sequence is TGCGCCAGCAGTGACGTAGTAGACTATGGCTACACCTTC.

On this clone itself: Distinct nucleotide sequences in the sample also encode this CDR3. The V call is TRBV5-1, the J call TRBJ2-1; the D is unclear. The CDR3 has 15 amino acids. Germline V gene lookup returns CDR1 SGHRS and CDR2 YFSETQ. V shed 1 base and J shed 0 bases, with 8 bases lying between them. CDR3 amino acids: CASSLTLSSYNEQFF. The CDR3 nucleotides read TGCGCCAGCAGCTTGACACTGAGCTCCTACAATGAGCAGTTCTTC.

Concerning this clone itself: The same CDR3 arises from other DNA sequences in this sample as well. The J gene is TRBJ1-6, the V gene TRBV30, with D perhaps matching TRBD1 (5 bases). Germline V gene sequence: CDR1 GTSNPN, CDR2 SVGIG (reference sequence). This CDR3 is built from 12 residues. Trimming shortened V by 3 bases and J by 9 bases, and 9 bases separated the two germline ends. The CDR3 sequence is CAWREDSSPLHF. CDR3 nucleotides: TGTGCCTGGAGGGAAGACAGTTCACCCCTCCACTTT.

The chain carries TRBV20-1 and TRBJ2-1, with a possible D match to TRBD1 (6 bases). The germline V gene has CDR1 DFQATT and CDR2 SNEGSKA (reference sequence). The CDR3 contains 11 residues. V shed 6 bases and J shed 12 bases, with 15 bases lying between them. In DNA, the CDR3 is TGCAGTGCCGCACAGGGCTCGGGGCAGTTCTTC. Its protein is CSAAQGSGQFF.

Only a few counts were recorded for this clone. The chain carries TRBV29-1 and TRBJ1-2; unclear D gene. Per the germline V gene, CDR1 is SQVTM and CDR2 is ANQGSEA. This CDR3 contains 9 residues. V lost 4 bases and J 7 bases, leaving 4 bases between the germline ends. CDR3 sequence: CSVASGYTF. CDR3 nucleotide sequence: TGCAGCGTTGCCTCTGGCTACACCTTC.

Remarks on this clone: The same CDR3 arises from other DNA sequences in this sample as well. The V call is TRBV7-2, the J call TRBJ2-7; TRBD1 matches 7 bases. Germline V gene sequence: CDR1 SGHTA, CDR2 FQGNSA. CDR3 length: 15 amino acids. J gave up 0 bases and V 1 base, and 3 bases lay outside the gene matches. The CDR3 is CASSLVGTASYEQYF. In DNA, the CDR3 is TGTGCCAGCAGCTTAGTCGGGACAGCCTCCTACGAGCAGTACTTC.

CDR3 region: CASSVAGTPQETQYF. DNA of the CDR3: TGTGCCAGCAGCGTAGCCGGGACTCCTCAAGAGACCCAGTACTTC. This chain uses TRBV7-3 with TRBJ2-5; TRBD2 might be the D (6 bases). Germline V lookup: CDR1 SGHTA, CDR2 FQGTGA. The ends were cut back, 5 bases at V and 2 bases at J, with 15 bases in the middle. The CDR3 is 15 amino acids.

This rearrangement joins TRBV5-1 to TRBJ2-7, with D hard to call. The germline CDR1 and CDR2 sequences are SGHRS and YFSETQ. This CDR3 is 14 amino acids long. Trimming shortened V by 4 bases and J by 0 bases, and 11 bases separated the two germline ends. CDR3 region: CASSADPSSYEQYF. The CDR3 DNA sequence: TGCGCCAGCAGCGCGGACCCTAGCTCCTACGAGCAGTACTTC.

This clone was counted a few times. This chain joins TRBV11-2 and TRBJ2-3; 9 bases align to TRBD1. Germline CDR1 is SGHAT and CDR2 is FQNNGV. This CDR3 has 14 residues. The V segment lost 3 bases and the J segment 6 bases; nucleotides outside the gene matches: 4. CDR3 in DNA: TGTGCCAGCAGCTTTAGACAGGGGGTTGATACGCAGTATTTT. Translating it yields CASSFRQGVDTQYF.

This chain uses TRBV10-3 with TRBJ2-2, with D possibly TRBD1 on 6 matching bases. V was cut by 3 bases and J by 7 bases, with 21 bases left in between. The CDR3 sequence is 17 residues long. Germline loops: CDR1 ENHRY, CDR2 SYGVKD. The DNA for the CDR3 is TGTGCCATCAGTGATTTTGGCAGTTGGGGGCTGGGCGGGGAGCTGTTTTTT. Its protein product is CAISDFGSWGLGGELFF.

The J gene is TRBJ1-2, the V gene TRBV6-1; TRBD1 is a possible D gene (6 bases). The CDR3 is 15 amino acids. CDR1 and CDR2 (germline): MNHNS, SASEGT. The V end was cut by 11 bases, the J end by 0 bases, with 19 bases between. The CDR3 DNA follows: TGTGCCGGGGGGGGCAGTGTAACCGCTAACTATGGCTACACCTTC. This codes for CAGGGSVTANYGYTF.

This chain links TRBV28 with TRBJ1-6; 7 bases match TRBD1. Germline V gives CDR1 MDHEN, CDR2 SYDVKM. With V trimmed by 3 bases and J by 15 bases, 14 bases remained unmatched. This CDR3 is 15 amino acids long. The CDR3 DNA follows: TGTGCCAGCAGTTTGCAGGCCAGGGGGACCTCTCGCCTCCACTTT. This encodes CASSLQARGTSRLHF.

This rearrangement joins TRBV28 to TRBJ1-1, with D perhaps TRBD1 (6 bases). There are 15 residues in the CDR3. Trimming removed 3 bases at V and 4 bases at J, with 15 bases between. CDR1 is MDHEN, CDR2 SYDVKM, per germline. The CDR3 region has the DNA TGTGCCAGCAGTTTGGCTAAGACAGGACCCACTGAAGCTTTCTTT. Protein: CASSLAKTGPTEAFF.

This chain links TRBV6-1 with TRBJ2-1; TRBD1 might be the D (5 bases). Deletions cut 6 bases from V and 5 bases from J, with 20 bases between. CDR3 length equals 16 residues. Per the germline V gene, CDR1 is MNHNS and CDR2 is SASEGT. CDR3 sequence reads: CASRESHLYRNNEQFF. Here the CDR3 DNA reads TGTGCCAGCAGGGAAAGCCACCTTTACAGGAACAATGAGCAGTTCTTC.

This chain joins TRBV9 and TRBJ1-4; 9 bases match TRBD1. CDR3 length: 14 residues. V shed 4 bases, J shed 8 bases, and the junction held 6 bases outside the gene matches. The V gene's germline CDR1 is SGDLS and CDR2 YYNGEE. The CDR3: CASSQGTGREKLFF. The CDR3 coding sequence is TGTGCCAGCAGCCAAGGGACAGGGAGGGAAAAACTGTTTTTT.

The chain links TRBV6-6 to TRBJ2-7; 8 bases match TRBD2. The CDR3 is 13 amino acids. Germline V gene lookup returns CDR1 MNHNY and CDR2 SVGAGI (reference sequence). J was trimmed by 3 bases and V by 7 bases; bases with no gene match: 5. In DNA, the CDR3 is TGTGCCAGCATCAACGGGGGGGGCTACGAGCAGTACTTC. The encoded protein is CASINGGGYEQYF.

This clone was seen once. The V and J genes are TRBV18 and TRBJ2-7, with D unresolved. CDR3 length: 14 amino acids. CDR1 and CDR2 from the germline V gene are KGHSH and LQKENI. The V gene lost 1 base and the J gene lost 2 bases, with 9 bases spanning the gap. CDR3 protein: CASSPLSGTYEQYF. The CDR3 bases are TGTGCCAGCTCACCACTTTCAGGAACCTACGAGCAGTACTTC. Full variable domain (remainder filled in from reference TRBV18 and TRBJ2-7): NAGVMQNPRHLVRRRGQEARLRCSPMKGHSHVYWYRQLPEEGLKFMVYLQKENIIDESGMPKERFSAEFPKEGPSILRIQQVVRGDSAAYFCASSPLSGTYEQYFGPGTRLTVT.

There are a few counts of this clone. This sequence joins TRBV27 and TRBJ2-7, with unresolved D. The CDR3 extends over 12 amino acids. Germline lookup yields CDR1 MNHEY and CDR2 SMNVEV (reference sequence). The germline V and J ends were trimmed by 7 bases and 5 bases, with 12 bases remaining between them. The CDR3 nucleotides read TGTGCCAGCAACAATAGGGCCCACGAGCAGTACTTC. Protein: CASNNRAHEQYF.

This clone was counted only a few times. The rearrangement uses TRBV6-1 and TRBJ1-1; 7 nucleotides agree with TRBD1. This CDR3 comprises 13 residues. Germline CDR1 reads MNHNS; CDR2 reads SASEGT. The V segment lost 5 bases and the J segment 3 bases; nucleotides outside the gene matches: 3. The chain's CDR3 is CASSWDSHTEAFF. The CDR3 DNA reads TGTGCCAGCAGTTGGGACAGCCACACTGAAGCTTTCTTT.

The chain employs TRBV10-1 and TRBJ2-1; possibly TRBD1 or TRBD2 for D (5 bases each). The V gene's germline CDR1 is WNHNN and CDR2 SYGVQD (reference sequence). Between the trimmed V and J ends, which lost 5 bases and 8 bases, there was a span of 16 bases. This CDR3 is built from 14 residues. CDR3 sequence (DNA): TGCGCCAGCAGTCAACGGGACCCACGAGATGAGCAGTTCTTC. Protein: CASSQRDPRDEQFF.